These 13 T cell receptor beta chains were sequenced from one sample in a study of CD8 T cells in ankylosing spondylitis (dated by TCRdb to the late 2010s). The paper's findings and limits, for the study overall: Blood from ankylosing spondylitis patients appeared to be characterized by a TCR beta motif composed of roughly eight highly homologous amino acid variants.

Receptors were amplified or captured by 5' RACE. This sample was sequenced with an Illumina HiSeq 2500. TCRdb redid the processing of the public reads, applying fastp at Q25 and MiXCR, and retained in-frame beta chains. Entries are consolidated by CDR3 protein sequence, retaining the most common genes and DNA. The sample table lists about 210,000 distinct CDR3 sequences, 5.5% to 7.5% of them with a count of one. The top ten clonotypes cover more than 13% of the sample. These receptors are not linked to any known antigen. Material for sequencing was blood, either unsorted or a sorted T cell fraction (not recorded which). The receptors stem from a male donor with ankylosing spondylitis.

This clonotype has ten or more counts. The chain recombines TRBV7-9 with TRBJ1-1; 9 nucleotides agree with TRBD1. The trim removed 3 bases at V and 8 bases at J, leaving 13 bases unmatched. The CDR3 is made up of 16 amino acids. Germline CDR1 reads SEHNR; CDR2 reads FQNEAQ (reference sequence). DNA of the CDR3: TGTGCCAGCAGCTTCGGGTATGGGACAGGGAGTGAGGAAGCTTTCTTT. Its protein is CASSFGYGTGSEEAFF.

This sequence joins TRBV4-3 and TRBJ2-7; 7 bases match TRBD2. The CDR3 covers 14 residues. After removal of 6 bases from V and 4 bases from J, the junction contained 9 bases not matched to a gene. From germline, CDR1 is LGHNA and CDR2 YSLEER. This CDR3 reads CASSPVAGVYEQYF. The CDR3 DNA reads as TGCGCCAGCAGTCCCGTGGCGGGAGTGTACGAGCAGTACTTC.

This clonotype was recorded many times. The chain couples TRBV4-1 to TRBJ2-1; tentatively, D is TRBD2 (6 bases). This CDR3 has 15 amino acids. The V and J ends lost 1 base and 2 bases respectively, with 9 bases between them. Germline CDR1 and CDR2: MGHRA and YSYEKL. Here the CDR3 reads CASSQGWGAYNEQFF. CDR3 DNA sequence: TGCGCCAGCAGCCAAGGATGGGGGGCCTACAATGAGCAGTTCTTC.

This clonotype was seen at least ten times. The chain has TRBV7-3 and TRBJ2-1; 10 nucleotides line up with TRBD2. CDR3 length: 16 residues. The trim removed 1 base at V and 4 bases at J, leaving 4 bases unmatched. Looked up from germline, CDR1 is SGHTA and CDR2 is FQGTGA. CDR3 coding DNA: TGTGCCAGCAGCTTAAGTAGCGGGGGGATTTACAATGAGCAGTTCTTC. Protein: CASSLSSGGIYNEQFF.

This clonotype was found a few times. The CDR3: CASSLASGLDGYTF. The CDR3 DNA sequence: TGTGCCAGCAGCTTAGCTTCCGGTTTAGACGGCTACACCTTC. This chain uses TRBV11-2 with TRBJ1-2; D gene uncertain. CDR3 size: 14 residues. Germline V CDR1 and CDR2: SGHAT, FQNNGV. The V and J ends lost 1 base and 8 bases respectively, with 14 bases between them.

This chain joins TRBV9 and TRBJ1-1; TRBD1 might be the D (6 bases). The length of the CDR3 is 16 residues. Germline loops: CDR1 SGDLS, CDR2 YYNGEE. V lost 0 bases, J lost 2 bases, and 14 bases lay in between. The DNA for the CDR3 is TGTGCCAGCAGCGTAGCGGCCCGGGGGCGAAACACTGAAGCTTTCTTT. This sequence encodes CASSVAARGRNTEAFF.

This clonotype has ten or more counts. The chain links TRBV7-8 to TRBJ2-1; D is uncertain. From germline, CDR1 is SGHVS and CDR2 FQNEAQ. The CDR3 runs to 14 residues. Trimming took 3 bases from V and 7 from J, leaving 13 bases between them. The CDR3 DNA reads TGTGCCAGCAGCTTCGCCCGTACAGCGAATGAGCAGTTCTTC. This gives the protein CASSFARTANEQFF.

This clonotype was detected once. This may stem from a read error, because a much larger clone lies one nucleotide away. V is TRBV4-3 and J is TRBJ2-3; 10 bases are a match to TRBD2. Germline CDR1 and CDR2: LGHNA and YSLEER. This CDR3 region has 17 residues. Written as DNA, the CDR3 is TGCACCAGCAGCCAGAGACTAGCGGGCCATCCTTCAGATACGCAGTATTTT. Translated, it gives CTSSQRLAGHPSDTQYF.

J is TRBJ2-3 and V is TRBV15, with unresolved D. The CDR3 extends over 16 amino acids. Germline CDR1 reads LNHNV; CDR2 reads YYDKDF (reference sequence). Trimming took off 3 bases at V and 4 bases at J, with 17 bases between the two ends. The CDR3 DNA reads TGTGCCACCAGCAGGGATGCTGCCTGGACCGCAGATACGCAGTATTTT. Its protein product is CATSRDAAWTADTQYF.

CDR3 nucleotides: TGTGCCAGCAGTGGGGCAGGGGGCCAGTACGAGCAGTACTTC. It yields the protein CASSGAGGQYEQYF. This chain connects TRBV2 to TRBJ2-7; TRBD1 agrees at 8 bases. The V gene's germline CDR1 is SNHLY and CDR2 FYNNEI. V trimming: 4 bases; J trimming: 4 bases; junction bases outside the gene matches: 6. The CDR3 extends over 14 amino acids.

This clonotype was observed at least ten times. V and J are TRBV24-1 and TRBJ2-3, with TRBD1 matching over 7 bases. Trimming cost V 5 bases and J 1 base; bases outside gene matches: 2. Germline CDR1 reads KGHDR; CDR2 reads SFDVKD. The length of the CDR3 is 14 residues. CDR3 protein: CATSATGGTDTQYF. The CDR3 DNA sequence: TGTGCCACCAGTGCTACAGGGGGCACAGATACGCAGTATTTT.

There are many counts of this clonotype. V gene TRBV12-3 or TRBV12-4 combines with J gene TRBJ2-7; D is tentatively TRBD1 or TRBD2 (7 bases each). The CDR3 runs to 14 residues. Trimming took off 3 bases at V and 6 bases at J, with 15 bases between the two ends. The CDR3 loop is CASSLGGGGREQYF. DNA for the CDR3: TGTGCCAGCAGTTTGGGAGGGGGCGGGCGCGAGCAGTACTTC.

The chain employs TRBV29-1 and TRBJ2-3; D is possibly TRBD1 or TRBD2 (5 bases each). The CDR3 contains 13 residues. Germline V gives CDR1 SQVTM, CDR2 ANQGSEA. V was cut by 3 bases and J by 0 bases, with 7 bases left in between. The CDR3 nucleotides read TGCAGCGTTGATCGGGACAGCACAGATACGCAGTATTTT. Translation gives CSVDRDSTDTQYF.